The clone carrying this TCR beta chain was detected a few times. Its matching antigen is unknown. Other nucleotide sequences in the sample specify the same CDR3. As every portion of the isolated RNA was reverse transcribed, the sequencing read expressed TCRB transcripts. Profiling relied on immunoSEQ multiplex PCR, and the TCRdb table lists in-frame clones only, not all of them. Of hundreds of thousands of clones listed, roughly 13% are singletons. V was pared by 0 bases and J by 0 bases, with 7 bases between. The germline gives CDR1 SGHRS, CDR2 YFSETQ. The length of the CDR3 is 14 residues. These data come from a study of beta chain features in type 1 diabetes. About the research overall: The study found patients and healthy donors alike in age, gender and cell yields.

On average, the one heparinised blood draw given by each donor was approximately 120 mL. CD4+ naive, central memory, regulatory and stem cell-like memory cells were sorted via CD45RO/CCR7/CD25/CD127/CD95/CD27. Findings and limits, study-wide: For patients, the naive, central memory and Treg TCRB repertoires appeared more alike than for healthy donors. Shortening of TCRB CDR3s, moderate but significant, appeared in all four CD4+ subsets of Type 1 diabetes patients.

The chain is built from TRBV5-1 and TRBJ2-7, with D tentatively TRBD2 (5 bases). The clonotype originates from a man aged 18-30 years with type 1 diabetes. What was sequenced was naive CD4+ T cells from blood. CDR3 loop: CASSLGGSSYEQYF. CDR3 DNA: TGCGCCAGCAGCTTGGGAGGGAGCTCCTACGAGCAGTACTTC.